One sample yielded the 26 T cell receptor beta chains listed below, sequenced in a study of T-cell reconstitution after alpha-beta-depleted transplantation in children. As it was prepared, the TCRbeta library received unique molecular identifiers. TCRdb independently ran MiXCR on the PCR reads; one entry per CDR3 protein. The sample has around 700,000 distinct CDR3 sequences, over 10% seen once. The sample in question was PBMCs, obtained before TCRalphabeta/CD19-depleted stem cell transplant. The receptors were gathered from a girl aged 2 to 9 with congenital amegakaryocytic thrombocytopenia, due to receive a stem cell transplant.

The chain has TRBV15 and TRBJ2-7; TRBD1 agrees at 10 bases. From germline, CDR1 is LNHNV and CDR2 YYDKDF (reference sequence). The V gene end was trimmed by 2 bases and the J gene end by 5 bases; junction bases not matched to a gene: 12. The CDR3 length is 17 residues. CDR3 in DNA: TGTGCCACCAGCAGAAGCCATGGGACAGGGGCTCGGGACGAGCAGTACTTC. Its protein is CATSRSHGTGARDEQYF.

This clonotype occurred many times. V is TRBV5-1 and J is TRBJ1-4; D ambiguous. Germline assignment: CDR1 SGHRS and CDR2 YFSETQ. With 4 bases removed from V and 0 bases from J, the gap between germline ends came to 10 bases. CDR3 size: 15 residues. The CDR3 sequence is CASSADGATNEKLFF. The CDR3 DNA sequence: TGCGCCAGCAGCGCAGACGGTGCAACTAATGAAAAACTGTTTTTT.

This clonotype was observed many times. The chain links TRBV20-1 to TRBJ2-7, with 9 bases fitting TRBD2. Trimming cost V 5 bases and J 0 bases; bases outside gene matches: 8. From germline, CDR1 is DFQATT and CDR2 SNEGSKA (reference sequence). The CDR3 consists of 15 residues. CDR3 sequence (DNA): TGCAGTGCTCAGGATCCTAGCGGGGTCTCCTACGAGCAGTACTTC. Residues: CSAQDPSGVSYEQYF.

The gene calls are TRBV9 and TRBJ1-1, with 8 bases lining up with TRBD1. Germline CDR1 reads SGDLS; CDR2 reads YYNGEE. The CDR3 contains 16 residues. Losses at the gene ends were 0 bases for V and 3 bases for J; bases not matched to a gene: 7. CDR3 in DNA: TGTGCCAGCAGCGTAGGTCAGGGGGCGTCTGACACTGAAGCTTTCTTT. This gives the protein CASSVGQGASDTEAFF.

In this sample, this clonotype turned up many times. The rearrangement uses TRBV20-1 and TRBJ1-2, with D possibly TRBD1 on 5 matching bases. Trimming took off 6 bases at V and 4 bases at J, with 15 bases between the two ends. This CDR3 comprises 13 residues. The germline gives CDR1 DFQATT, CDR2 SNEGSKA (reference sequence). CDR3 nucleotides: TGCAGTGCGACTGGGACTTTCTCCTATGGCTACACCTTC. It translates to CSATGTFSYGYTF.

A word on this clonotype: Relative to the germline gene, one junction end is altered; a read error may explain this. The chain couples TRBV15 to TRBJ1-2; D gene uncertain. The CDR3 spans 16 residues. Germline-derived CDR1 and CDR2 are LNHNV and YYDKDF (reference sequence). The CDR3 is CATSRGLGSVVYGDTF. For the CDR3, the DNA is TGTGCCACCAGCAGAGGGCTTGGGTCGGTAGTCTATGGCGACACCTTC.

This clonotype was seen a few times. The rearrangement links TRBV4-1 to TRBJ1-2, with 7 bases that match TRBD1. J lost 8 bases, V lost 1 base, and 7 bases had no gene match. Germline V gene sequence: CDR1 MGHRA, CDR2 YSYEKL. This CDR3 spans 14 amino acids. The DNA for the CDR3 is TGCGCCAGCAGCCAAGGACAGGGTAAATACGGCTACACCTTC. This codes for CASSQGQGKYGYTF.

This clonotype was seen many times. This rearrangement joins TRBV20-1 to TRBJ2-1; 14 bases fit TRBD2. This CDR3 is 16 amino acids long. Losses at the gene ends were 3 bases for V and 8 bases for J; bases not matched to a gene: 9. Looked up from germline, CDR1 is DFQATT and CDR2 is SNEGSKA (reference sequence). The CDR3 sequence is CSASQPGLAGADEQFF. The CDR3, as DNA: TGCAGTGCTAGTCAACCGGGACTAGCGGGAGCGGATGAGCAGTTCTTC.

This clonotype was seen only a few times. The V and J genes are TRBV6-5 and TRBJ2-5, with D unclear. Germline CDR1 and CDR2: MNHEY and SVGAGI. V was shortened by 0 bases and J by 4 bases, with 15 bases between the two germline ends. The CDR3 is made up of 16 amino acids. Here the CDR3 DNA reads TGTGCCAGCAGTTACTCGATAGGTTCGGGCGGAGAGACCCAGTACTTC. Amino acid sequence: CASSYSIGSGGETQYF.

This clonotype was picked up many times. This chain joins TRBV7-2 and TRBJ2-5; 8 nucleotides align to TRBD2. The CDR3 length is 14 residues. V dropped 5 bases and J dropped 5; count of bases not matched to a gene: 7. Per germline, CDR1 SGHTA and CDR2 FQGNSA. The CDR3 is CASSLGLARETQYF. CDR3 bases: TGTGCCAGCAGCCTAGGACTAGCACGGGAGACCCAGTACTTC.

This clonotype was picked up many times. This chain joins TRBV10-3 and TRBJ1-6; no clear D gene. Germline V gene lookup returns CDR1 ENHRY and CDR2 SYGVKD. This CDR3 contains 14 residues. Trimming left V 5 bases short and J 5 bases short, with 10 bases between. This CDR3 is CAISFETHNSPLHF. The CDR3 nucleotides read TGTGCCATCAGTTTCGAGACTCATAATTCACCCCTCCACTTT.

This clonotype was picked up many times. The chain uses TRBV29-1 and TRBJ2-5, with D perhaps matching TRBD2 (6 bases). Trimming stripped 3 bases from V and 3 bases from J, with 8 bases between. CDR1 is SQVTM and CDR2 is ANQGSEA in the germline V gene. This CDR3 comprises 12 residues. The CDR3 protein is CSVESGEETQYF. The CDR3 nucleotides are TGCAGCGTTGAGTCGGGAGAAGAGACCCAGTACTTC.

This clonotype was recorded at least ten times. The chain carries TRBV7-9 and TRBJ2-3; D gene unclear. Germline-derived CDR1 and CDR2 are SEHNR and FQNEAQ (reference sequence). CDR3 length: 14 amino acids. V lost 1 base and J lost 3, with 8 bases in between. The CDR3 loop reads CASSLVATTDTQYF. The DNA of the CDR3 is TGTGCCAGCAGCTTAGTGGCGACTACAGATACGCAGTATTTT.

This clonotype was counted at least ten times. The chain carries TRBV20-1 and TRBJ2-7; 8 bases agree with TRBD1. V shed 6 bases, J shed 3 bases, and the junction held 7 bases outside the gene matches. The CDR3 sequence is 13 residues long. From germline, CDR1 is DFQATT and CDR2 SNEGSKA (reference sequence). CDR3 DNA: TGCAGTGCAATAACCGGGACAGGCTACGAGCAGTACTTC. Translation gives CSAITGTGYEQYF.

The chain carries TRBV5-1 and TRBJ2-3, with D tentatively TRBD1 (6 bases). The CDR3 totals 15 residues. Trimming removed 7 bases at V and 0 bases at J, with 15 bases between. Germline values: CDR1 SGHRS, CDR2 YFSETQ. Here the CDR3 reads CASAPTGTSTDTQYF. The DNA of the CDR3 is TGCGCCAGCGCTCCTACAGGGACCAGCACAGATACGCAGTATTTT.

This clonotype was recorded a few times. The genes are TRBV28 and TRBJ2-5; perhaps TRBD1 as D (5 bases). The CDR3 is 12 amino acids. Germline V CDR1 and CDR2: MDHEN, SYDVKM. The ends were cut back, 8 bases at V and 4 bases at J, with 11 bases in the middle. CDR3 residues: CASRQYRETQYF. In DNA, the CDR3 is TGTGCCAGCCGACAGTACCGAGAGACCCAGTACTTC.

A word on this clonotype: Relative to the germline gene, one junction end is altered; a read error may explain this. The J gene is TRBJ2-2, the V gene TRBV12-3 or TRBV12-4; TRBD2 matches at 12 bases. CDR3 length equals 16 residues. The CDR3, as DNA: TGTGCCAGCAGTCCGCTAGCGGGAGGGAACACCGCGGAGCTGTTTTTT. Protein product: CASSPLAGGNTAELFF.

The chain recombines TRBV6-5 with TRBJ2-7; 7 bases match TRBD1. J gave up 6 bases and V 6 bases, and 17 bases lay outside the gene matches. Germline V gene sequence: CDR1 MNHEY, CDR2 SVGAGI. This CDR3 region has 16 residues. Written as DNA, the CDR3 is TGTGCCAGCAGCCACTCTAACAGGGGTTCTACGTGCGAGCAGTACTTC. It is translated as CASSHSNRGSTCEQYF.

The chain carries TRBV2 and TRBJ2-1; D uncertain. Trimming pared 5 bases from V and 12 bases from J, leaving 11 bases between. Germline values: CDR1 SNHLY, CDR2 FYNNEI. The CDR3 is 11 amino acids. The CDR3 sequence is CASSIGSAQFF. CDR3 coding DNA: TGTGCCAGCAGTATAGGGTCCGCGCAGTTCTTC.

Ten or more counts support this clonotype. The J gene is TRBJ2-7, the V gene TRBV7-2, with 8 bases matching TRBD1. Germline CDR1 SGHTA, CDR2 FQGNSA. Unmatched junction bases numbered 10, after V lost 6 bases and J lost 0 bases. CDR3 length: 16 residues. For the CDR3, the DNA is TGTGCCAGCAGTGGGGGTCAGGGGGCGACCTCCTACGAGCAGTACTTC. This translates into CASSGGQGATSYEQYF.

Ten or more counts support this clonotype. The CDR3 DNA follows: TGCAGTGCTAGAGAAACAGGGTACGAGCAGTACTTC. Translating gives CSARETGYEQYF. The rearrangement joins TRBV20-1 to TRBJ2-7; maybe TRBD1 (6 bases). In germline, CDR1 is DFQATT, CDR2 SNEGSKA (reference sequence). Deletions cut 0 bases from V and 4 bases from J, with 7 bases between. This CDR3 spans 12 amino acids.

This clonotype was seen at least ten times. The chain carries TRBV3-1 and TRBJ2-1, with D unresolved. The CDR3 spans 14 residues. V was clipped by 3 bases and J by 6 bases, with 12 bases between them. Germline lookup yields CDR1 LGHDT and CDR2 YNNKEL (reference sequence). The CDR3 spells CASSHLGSGNEQFF. CDR3 in DNA: TGTGCCAGCAGCCACTTGGGAAGTGGCAATGAGCAGTTCTTC.

The chain carries TRBV5-4 and TRBJ1-5; D perhaps matches TRBD1 (5 bases). The germline V gene encodes CDR1 SGHNT and CDR2 YYREEE (reference sequence). V was shortened by 0 bases and J by 0 bases, with 16 bases between the two germline ends. The CDR3 runs to 18 residues. The CDR3 spells CASSLATGADHSNQPQHF. For the CDR3, the DNA is TGTGCCAGCAGCTTGGCCACTGGGGCAGATCATAGCAATCAGCCCCAGCATTTT.

At least ten counts were recorded for this clonotype. The J gene is TRBJ2-6, the V gene TRBV5-4; D unclear. The CDR3 runs 16 residues. V lost 0 bases, J lost 1 base, and 8 bases lay in between. Germline CDR1 is SGHNT and CDR2 is YYREEE (reference sequence). CDR3 residues: CASSLAPLSGANVLTF. CDR3 sequence (DNA): TGTGCCAGCAGCTTGGCCCCCCTTTCTGGGGCCAACGTCCTGACTTTC.

This clonotype was counted between two and nine times. DNA of the CDR3: TGTGCCAGCAGCCAAGAAGGGTTGCCGAACACTGAAGCTTTCTTT. This gives the protein CASSQEGLPNTEAFF. This sequence joins TRBV6-1 and TRBJ1-1; D is unclear. This CDR3 has 15 residues. Trimming cost V 6 bases and J 1 base, with 15 bases left between them. Germline CDR1 and CDR2: MNHNS and SASEGT.

The table lists this clonotype with many counts. V gene TRBV10-1 combines with J gene TRBJ2-2, with a possible D match to TRBD2 (5 bases). Germline-derived CDR1 and CDR2 are WNHNN and SYGVQD (reference sequence). V was pared by 4 bases and J by 3 bases, with 18 bases between. This CDR3 has 17 residues. Written as DNA, the CDR3 is TGCGCCAGCAGTGTGTCGGGGTCCAAGCGAGACACCGGGGAGCTGTTTTTT. This codes for CASSVSGSKRDTGELFF.